This TCR beta chain was profiled in a study of T cell changes during pregnancy in multiple sclerosis. With 0 bases removed from V and 4 bases from J, the gap between germline ends came to 14 bases. This CDR3 region has 15 residues. CDR1 and CDR2 (germline): GTSNPN, SVGIG (reference sequence). Clones were sequenced by immunoSEQ multiplex PCR, and TCRdb holds only the in-frame ones, with some missing. The sample lists 70,000 or so clones, around 92% occurring once. The sequenced sample was peripheral blood, obtained in the third trimester of pregnancy. V usage is TRBV30 and J usage is TRBJ2-3; D perhaps matches TRBD1 (6 bases). The sequence was obtained from a female donor in good health, enrolled as a control in a pregnancy study. CDR3 amino acids: CAWSVATGLPDTQYF. CDR3 bases: TGTGCCTGGAGTGTAGCCACAGGGCTCCCAGATACGCAGTATTTT. Supplemented by reference TRBV30 and TRBJ2-3, the full variable domain reads SQTIHQWPATLVQPVGSPLSLECTVEGTSNPNLYWYRQAAGRGLQLLFYSVGIGQISSEVPQNLSASRPQDRQFILSSKKLLLSDSGFYLCAWSVATGLPDTQYFGPGTRLTVL.